These T cell receptor beta chains were read from a single sample in a study of post-analysis software for immune sequencing data. TCRdb processed the PCR reads anew with MiXCR; each CDR3 protein has one entry. The data show some 500,000 distinct CDR3 sequences, 45% seen once. Material: blood. These receptor sequences come from a girl aged 10 to 17 with multiple sclerosis. Each CDR3 is given with its conserved first and last residue. A D gene is named only where the DNA matches it firmly. Size is omitted from some rows. Given values are once, few, many or a class for expanded clones.

d_call	clone_size	v_call	j_call	cdr3_nt	cdr3_aa
TRBD2	once	TRBV10-3	TRBJ2-7	TGTGCCATCAGTGAGGCGGAGACTAGCGCGAAGGTGTCCTACAATGAGCAGTACTTC	CAISEAETSAKVSYNEQYF
TRBD1	.	TRBV20-1	TRBJ1-2	TGCAGTGCCAGCAGGGACAGGGGAGGTAGTAGTGGCTACACCTTC	CSASRDRGGSSGYTF
.	.	TRBV3-1	TRBJ2-3	TGTGCCAGCAGCCAAGCGGCAGCGGGTACAGATACGCAGTATTTT	CASSQAAAGTDTQYF
TRBD1	few	TRBV29-1	TRBJ1-1	TGCAGCGCCCCAGGGGGGACCACTGAAGCTTTCTTT	CSAPGGTTEAFF
.	.	TRBV7-9	TRBJ1-6	TGTGCCAGCAGCTTCCAAAGGGTGACCTATAATTCACCCCTCCACTTT	CASSFQRVTYNSPLHF
TRBD2	.	TRBV7-3	TRBJ2-3	TGTGCCAGCAGCCCCTCAGAAGGGGCGGGAGGGCCGGATACGCAGTATTTT	CASSPSEGAGGPDTQYF
TRBD2	few	TRBV6-2/TRBV6-3	TRBJ2-7	TGTGCCAGCAGTACATTTCCGGGACTACCTCCAGGCGAGCAGTACTTC	CASSTFPGLPPGEQYF
TRBD1	.	TRBV20-1	TRBJ2-2	TGCAGTGCTAAGGGGACAGGGTACACCGGGGAGCTGTTTTTT	CSAKGTGYTGELFF
TRBD2	.	TRBV7-2	TRBJ2-3	TGTGCCAGCAGCCCGGGACTAGCGGGAGGGGATACGCAGTATTTT	CASSPGLAGGDTQYF
.	.	TRBV7-3	TRBJ2-6	TGTGCCAGCAGCTTCACACACATGACCTCTGGGGCCAACGTCCTGACTTTC	CASSFTHMTSGANVLTF
TRBD1	.	TRBV4-1	TRBJ1-2	TGCGCCAGCAGCCAAGAGGGACAGGGGAGTCGCTACACCTTC	CASSQEGQGSRYTF
TRBD1	.	TRBV5-1	TRBJ2-1	TGCGCCAGCAGCACCCCTGACAGGGTCCACAATGAGCAGTTCTTC	CASSTPDRVHNEQFF
TRBD1	.	TRBV7-3	TRBJ2-6	TGTGCCAGCAGCCCGGACAGGGAGAGTGGGGCCAACGTCCTGACTTTC	CASSPDRESGANVLTF
TRBD1	.	TRBV29-1	TRBJ1-1	TGCAGCGTTGAGCAGGGGGCTTTGAACACTGAAGCTTTCTTT	CSVEQGALNTEAFF
.	few	TRBV12-5	TRBJ2-1	TGTGCTAGTGGTTTTTTCCGGGAGACAAGCTTCCGGAATGAGCAGTTCTTC	CASGFFRETSFRNEQFF
TRBD2	.	TRBV5-1	TRBJ2-7	TGCGCCAGCAGCTTTGCTAGCGGGGACTACGAGCAGTACTTC	CASSFASGDYEQYF
.	many	TRBV12-3/TRBV12-4	TRBJ2-7	TGTGCCAGCAGTTTCAGGGACGAGCAGTACTTC	CASSFRDEQYF
TRBD2	many	TRBV12-3/TRBV12-4	TRBJ2-2	TGTGCCAGCAGTTTGCGAGCGGGAGGGCCTCACGGGGAGCTGTTTTTT	CASSLRAGGPHGELFF
.	.	TRBV15	TRBJ2-7	TGTGCCACCAGCAGAGAGGAGCCTAGCGACTCCTACGAGCAGTACTTC	CATSREEPSDSYEQYF
TRBD2	.	TRBV2	TRBJ2-5	TGTGCCAGCAGTGATGGACTAGCTGTGTACTTC	CASSDGLAVYF
.	.	TRBV25-1	TRBJ1-4	TGTGCCAGCAGTGAAAACGGGGTCAGTGGGATCGAAAAACTGTTTTTT	CASSENGVSGIEKLFF
.	.	TRBV28	TRBJ2-1	TGTGCCAGCAGTTCCGAGGGAGTAGCTCAGGAGTTCTTC	CASSSEGVAQEFF
TRBD1	.	TRBV29-1	TRBJ2-7	TGCAGCGTCGAACGGGACAGGGGGCTCAACGAGCAGTACTTC	CSVERDRGLNEQYF
.	few	TRBV4-3	TRBJ2-1	TGCGCCAGCAGCCAAGATAGGGACTCGGGTGGTTTGGATGAGCAGTTCTTC	CASSQDRDSGGLDEQFF
.	.	TRBV25-1	TRBJ2-1	TGTGCCAGCAGGACCCCCTCCTCCGGTGAGCAGTTCTTC	CASRTPSSGEQFF
.	once	TRBV20-1	TRBJ2-7	TGCAGTGCTAGGACTGTTGACGGGTTCTACGAGCAGTACTTC	CSARTVDGFYEQYF
.	.	TRBV9	TRBJ2-5	TGTGCCAGCAGTGTTGGGGGAGCCCAAGAGACCCAGTACTTC	CASSVGGAQETQYF
TRBD2	.	TRBV6-5	TRBJ2-3	TGTGCCAGCAGTTACATCGGACTAGCGGGAAGTGTAGGCACAGATACGCAGTATTTT	CASSYIGLAGSVGTDTQYF
TRBD1	.	TRBV7-6	TRBJ2-5	TGTGCCAGCAGCCCCAACAGGGGTCCCTCGGAGACCCAGTACTTC	CASSPNRGPSETQYF
.	once	TRBV20-1	TRBJ2-7	TGCAGTGCTTTTCTTCGGGACAACTACGAGCAGTACTTC	CSAFLRDNYEQYF
TRBD1	few	TRBV12-3/TRBV12-4	TRBJ2-3	TGTGCCAGCAGTTTAACGTCAGGGGGCGCCGAGCAGTATTTT	CASSLTSGGAEQYF
TRBD1	.	TRBV4-3	TRBJ1-2	TGCGCCAGCAGCCAAGGCCGACAGGGGGGAGGCGGCTACACCTTC	CASSQGRQGGGGYTF
.	.	TRBV6-6	TRBJ2-6	TGTGCCAGCAGTGGGTCCTCCACCGGGGCCAACGTCCTGACTTTC	CASSGSSTGANVLTF
TRBD2	few	TRBV4-1	TRBJ2-1	TGCGCCGGCAGCCAAGTCCGCGGGGGCTCCTACAATGAGCAGTTCTTC	CAGSQVRGGSYNEQFF
.	.	TRBV10-3	TRBJ2-1	TGTGCCATCAGTGAGTCCGCCAGCAATGAGCAGTTCTTC	CAISESASNEQFF
.	.	TRBV15	TRBJ1-5	TGTGCCACCAGCGGAGATCGGGGCAGGTTCAATCAGCCCCAGCATTTT	CATSGDRGRFNQPQHF
TRBD2	once	TRBV4-1	TRBJ2-3	TGCGCCAGCAGCCAACCGACTAGCGGGAGAACAGATACGCAGTATTTT	CASSQPTSGRTDTQYF
TRBD1	.	TRBV9	TRBJ1-6	TGTGCCAGCAGCGTCGGCGACAGGGATAAGAATTCACCCCTCCACTTT	CASSVGDRDKNSPLHF
.	.	TRBV29-1	TRBJ2-4	TGCAGCGTTGGAGACGGGTGTGTCAAAAACATTCGGTACTTC	CSVGDGCVKNIRYF
TRBD1	many	TRBV7-9	TRBJ2-7	TGTGCCAGCAGCTTAGTAGGGACAGCGGCGCTCGAGCAGTACTTC	CASSLVGTAALEQYF
.	few	TRBV7-3	TRBJ2-1	TGTGCCAGCAGCTTAATCGCGGGGACCTACAATGAGCAGTTCTTC	CASSLIAGTYNEQFF
.	.	TRBV7-2	TRBJ2-7	TGTGCCGGCAGCTCGTGGACCGCGGAGGGAGAGCAGTACTTC	CAGSSWTAEGEQYF
TRBD1	.	TRBV28	TRBJ2-7	TGTGCCAGCAGTTTAGTAGGACAGGGGACCTACGAGCAGTACTTC	CASSLVGQGTYEQYF
.	few	TRBV28	TRBJ2-3	TGTGCCAGCAGTTTCTCTGGGATGACAGATACGCAGTATTTT	CASSFSGMTDTQYF
TRBD2	few	TRBV6-1	TRBJ2-5	TGTGCCAGCAGCGACCTGGGACTAGATCCAGTAGAGACCCAGTACTTC	CASSDLGLDPVETQYF
.	.	TRBV5-1	TRBJ2-3	TGCGCCAGCACGCGGGCAGGTTATAGAGATACGCAGTATTTT	CASTRAGYRDTQYF
.	many	TRBV20-1	TRBJ1-2	TGCAGTGCTAGAGATCCAACAGTCTATGGCTACACCTTC	CSARDPTVYGYTF
TRBD2	once	TRBV5-1	TRBJ2-3	TGCGCCAGCAGCTTGCGGGCTAGCGGTACAGATACGCAGTATTTT	CASSLRASGTDTQYF
.	.	TRBV29-1	TRBJ2-5	TGCAGCGTTTCTTTAGAGAACTACGGGCAGTACTTC	CSVSLENYGQYF
.	.	TRBV6-6	TRBJ1-1	TGTGCCAGCAGGCGAGCAGACATGAACACTGAAGCTTTCTTT	CASRRADMNTEAFF
.	.	TRBV20-1	TRBJ2-7	TGCAGTGCTAGAGATATGGGGCGAGGCGAGCAGTACTTC	CSARDMGRGEQYF